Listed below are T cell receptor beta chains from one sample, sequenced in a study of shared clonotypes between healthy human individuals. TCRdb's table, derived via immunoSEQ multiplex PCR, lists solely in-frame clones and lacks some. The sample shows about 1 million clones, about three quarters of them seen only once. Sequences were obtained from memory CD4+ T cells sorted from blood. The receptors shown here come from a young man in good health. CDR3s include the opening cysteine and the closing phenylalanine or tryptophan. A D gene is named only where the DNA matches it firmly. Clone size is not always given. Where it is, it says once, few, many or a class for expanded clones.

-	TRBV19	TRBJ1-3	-	TGTGCCAGTAGTATGTCGGGGGAGGCTGGAAACACCATATATTTT	CASSMSGEAGNTIYF
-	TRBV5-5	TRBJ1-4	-	TGTGCCAGCAGCCTTCAAAACAGGGAAGGTGGCGAAAAACTGTTTTTT	CASSLQNREGGEKLFF
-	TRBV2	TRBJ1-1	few	TGTGCCAGCAGTCCCCAGAGCGTGGGCACTGAAGCTTTCTTT	CASSPQSVGTEAFF
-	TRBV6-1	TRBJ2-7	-	TGTGCCAGCAGTGAGTACGAGCAGTACTTC	CASSEYEQYF
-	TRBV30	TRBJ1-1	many	TGTGCCTGGAGGGAGAGAGGCACTGAAGCTTTCTTT	CAWRERGTEAFF
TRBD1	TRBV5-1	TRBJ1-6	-	TGCGCCAGCACCGGGACAGATAATTCACCCCTCCACTTT	CASTGTDNSPLHF
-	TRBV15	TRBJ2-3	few	TGTGCCACCAGCAGAGATGGCGAGAGGACAGATACGCAGTATTTT	CATSRDGERTDTQYF
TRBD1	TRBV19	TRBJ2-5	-	TGTGCCAGTAGCCTAACCGGGACAGGCATAGAGACCCAGTACTTC	CASSLTGTGIETQYF
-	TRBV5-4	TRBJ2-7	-	TGTGCCAGCAGCTTCGCCGGGACAAGTTCCTACGAGCAGTACTTC	CASSFAGTSSYEQYF
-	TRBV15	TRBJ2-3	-	TGTGCCACCAGCAGAGATCCAGCGGATACGCAGTATTTT	CATSRDPADTQYF
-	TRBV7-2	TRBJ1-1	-	TGTGCCAGCGAGGGGGGGCTGGGGACTGAAGCTTTCTTT	CASEGGLGTEAFF